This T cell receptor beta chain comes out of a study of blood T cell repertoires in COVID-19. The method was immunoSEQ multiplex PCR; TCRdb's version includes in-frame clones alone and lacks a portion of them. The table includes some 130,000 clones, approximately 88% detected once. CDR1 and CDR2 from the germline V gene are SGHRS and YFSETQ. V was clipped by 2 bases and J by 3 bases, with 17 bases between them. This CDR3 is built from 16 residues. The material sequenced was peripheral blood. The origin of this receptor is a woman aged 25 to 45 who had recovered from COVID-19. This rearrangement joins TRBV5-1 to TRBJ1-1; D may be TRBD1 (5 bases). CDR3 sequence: CASSFAGGFRDTEAFF. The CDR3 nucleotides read TGCGCCAGCAGCTTTGCTGGGGGGTTTCGCGACACTGAAGCTTTCTTT.